A selection of T cell receptor beta chains follows, all from one sample in a study of CD8 T cells in Susac syndrome. Each CDR3 protein is one row after TCRdb ran MiXCR on the immunoSEQ multiplex PCR reads. The sample includes around 170,000 distinct CDR3 sequences, approximately 94% of them seen just once. What was sequenced was CD4+ T cells from PBMCs. These receptors originate from a human donor with Susac syndrome. The conserved cysteine and the conserved F or W are not part of the CDR3 here. Expanded clones are given a class, and other clones once, few, many or no size at all.

J gene	V gene	clone size	CDR3 protein
TRBJ1-2	TRBV3-1	.	ASSQVPPVTYGYT
TRBJ1-2	TRBV20-1	.	SASTSLNYGYT
TRBJ2-5	TRBV20-1	.	SVRRDQETQY
TRBJ2-3	TRBV12-3/TRBV12-4	.	ASSLSSGGHTQY
TRBJ2-2	TRBV5-1	.	ASSLGWTGELF
TRBJ1-6	TRBV20-1	.	SAREGNSPLH
TRBJ2-3	TRBV5-1	.	ASSPRGPEADTQY
TRBJ1-2	TRBV30	.	AWSARSGTNYGYT
TRBJ2-5	TRBV18	.	ASSPTWDREETQY
TRBJ2-7	TRBV12-3/TRBV12-4	.	ASSFSRLAGAYEQY
TRBJ2-5	TRBV15	once	ATSRAGSRFQETQY
TRBJ2-5	TRBV6-5	.	ASSYLGLAGALSKETQY
TRBJ2-3	TRBV20-1	.	SASPSAGADTQY
TRBJ2-5	TRBV12-3/TRBV12-4	few	ASRGRGGEETQY
TRBJ1-5	TRBV6-4	.	ASTLGRTGNQPQH
TRBJ1-5	TRBV6-2/TRBV6-3	.	ASADRLNQPQH
TRBJ1-3	TRBV7-2	.	ASRPTGAGNTIY
TRBJ1-1	TRBV29-1	once	SVEQGDNTEAF
TRBJ2-5	TRBV2	.	ASSESRGGPLIETQY
TRBJ1-1	TRBV7-3	.	ASSAMPNTEAF
TRBJ2-2	TRBV6-2/TRBV6-3	.	ASSPITNTGELF
TRBJ1-1	TRBV5-4	few	ASSFGHRSTSTEAF